These 13 T cell receptor beta chains originate from one sample sequenced in a study of OX40 agonist ivuxolimab in advanced cancers. Produced via immunoSEQ multiplex PCR; TCRdb's table is partial and in-frame only. The repertoire holds approximately 28,000 clones, more than 70% seen once, with approximately 14% in the top ten. The sample in question was CD4+ or CD8+ T cells sorted from blood, obtained in a trial of the OX40 agonist ivuxolimab. These receptors all stem from an adult with an advanced solid tumor such as melanoma, head and neck, liver or kidney cancer.

The chain is built from TRBV7-2 and TRBJ2-5; 7 bases are a match to TRBD1. Trimming cost V 5 bases and J 1 base; bases outside gene matches: 7. The germline V gene encodes CDR1 SGHTA and CDR2 FQGNSA. The CDR3 sequence is 15 residues long. CDR3 in DNA: TGTGCCAGCAGCCCCCAGACAGGGCCCCAAGAGACCCAGTACTTC. Translated, it gives CASSPQTGPQETQYF.

The chain couples TRBV10-2 to TRBJ2-3, with TRBD2 identical over 13 bases. The CDR3 is 16 amino acids. The ends lost 4 bases at V and 2 bases at J; junction bases unmatched: 3. CDR1 WSHSY and CDR2 SAAADI come from the germline V gene. Written as DNA, the CDR3 is TGCGCCAGCAGTGGGGGACTAGCGGGGATCACAGATACGCAGTATTTT. The encoded protein is CASSGGLAGITDTQYF.

The table lists this clone with a few counts. The chain joins TRBV18 to TRBJ1-5; D not resolved. CDR1 is KGHSH and CDR2 is LQKENI in the germline V gene. The CDR3 is made up of 13 amino acids. Trimming cost V 0 bases and J 7 bases, with 7 bases left between them. As DNA, the CDR3 is TGTGCCAGCTCACCACCAGGGATGCAGCCCCAGCATTTT. It codes for CASSPPGMQPQHF.

This clone was counted a single time. This rearrangement joins TRBV5-1 to TRBJ2-7, with D possibly TRBD1 on 8 matching bases. The germline V gene has CDR1 SGHRS and CDR2 YFSETQ. The CDR3 totals 14 residues. The V end lost 3 bases, the J end lost 7 bases, and 17 bases lay between the germline ends. Here the CDR3 DNA reads TGCGCCAGCAGCTGGGGGGGACAGGCTGGGGAGCAGTACTTC. As protein: CASSWGGQAGEQYF.

This clone occurred a few times. V gene TRBV14 combines with J gene TRBJ1-1; 7 bases line up with TRBD1. The trim removed 1 base at V and 5 bases at J, leaving 10 bases unmatched. Germline values: CDR1 SGHDN, CDR2 FVKESK. This CDR3 comprises 16 residues. CDR3 DNA: TGTGCCAGCAGCCAAGGAGGGGGCAGGGGGGCGACTGAAGCTTTCTTT. Protein: CASSQGGGRGATEAFF.

This chain connects TRBV7-2 to TRBJ1-5, with TRBD1 as a possible D gene (6 bases). Trimming shortened V by 1 base and J by 5 bases, and 12 bases separated the two germline ends. The CDR3 loop spans 15 amino acids. CDR1 is SGHTA and CDR2 is FQGNSA in the germline V gene. This CDR3 reads CASSLDGQPHQPQHF. The CDR3 coding sequence is TGTGCCAGCAGCTTAGACGGACAGCCTCATCAGCCCCAGCATTTT.

The CDR3 protein is CASSLNGRGPYGYTF. The DNA of the CDR3 is TGTGCCAGCAGCTTAAACGGAAGGGGGCCTTATGGCTACACCTTC. The chain carries TRBV7-2 and TRBJ1-2; 7 nucleotides line up with TRBD1. Germline trimming cut 2 bases from V and 5 bases from J; bases unmatched to any gene: 8. The CDR3 contains 15 residues. Germline-derived CDR1 and CDR2 are SGHTA and FQGNSA.

V usage is TRBV27 and J usage is TRBJ2-5; 8 positions match TRBD1. The trim removed 2 bases at V and 0 bases at J, leaving 5 bases unmatched. The CDR3 is 16 residues long. Per the germline V gene, CDR1 is MNHEY and CDR2 is SMNVEV (reference sequence). The CDR3 here is CASSLAGGRYQETQYF. DNA for the CDR3: TGTGCCAGCAGTTTAGCAGGGGGCCGTTACCAAGAGACCCAGTACTTC.

The CDR3 loop is CASSLGSPYGYTF. CDR3 nucleotide sequence: TGCGCCAGCAGCTTGGGATCACCCTATGGCTACACCTTC. This chain joins TRBV5-1 and TRBJ1-2; D is ambiguous. CDR1 and CDR2 (germline): SGHRS, YFSETQ. Trimming pared 0 bases from V and 4 bases from J, leaving 7 bases between. This CDR3 comprises 13 residues.

This chain links TRBV25-1 with TRBJ2-5; 9 positions agree with TRBD1. CDR1 and CDR2 from the germline V gene are MGHDK and SYGVNS. Trimming at V came to 6 bases and at J to 7 bases, leaving 21 bases not matched to a gene. The CDR3 runs to 18 residues. CDR3 residues: CASRGRDREGGTGGTQYF. The CDR3 bases are TGTGCCAGCAGGGGCCGGGACAGGGAGGGGGGGACAGGTGGGACCCAGTACTTC.

In its sample, this clone is medium-sized. V gene TRBV18 combines with J gene TRBJ1-5; D unresolved. The CDR3 spans 14 residues. V dropped 0 bases and J dropped 9 bases, with 12 bases sitting between them. The germline gives CDR1 KGHSH, CDR2 LQKENI. The CDR3 region has the DNA TGTGCCAGCTCACCACCTGGGCCGACTGGGCCCCAGCATTTT. It encodes CASSPPGPTGPQHF. Full variable domain (remainder filled in from reference TRBV18 and TRBJ1-5): NAGVMQNPRHLVRRRGQEARLRCSPMKGHSHVYWYRQLPEEGLKFMVYLQKENIIDESGMPKERFSAEFPKEGPSILRIQQVVRGDSAAYFCASSPPGPTGPQHFGDGTRLSIL.

V gene TRBV5-5 combines with J gene TRBJ1-3, with D uncertain. The CDR3 runs to 13 residues. Trimming pared 10 bases from V and 3 bases from J, leaving 14 bases between. Germline V gives CDR1 SGHKS, CDR2 YYEKEE (reference sequence). The CDR3: CAGPGNRGNTIYF. The CDR3 region has the DNA TGTGCCGGACCGGGGAACCGTGGAAACACCATATATTTT. The variable domain in full, with the rest retrieved from reference TRBV5-5 and TRBJ1-3, is DAGVTQSPTHLIKTRGQQVTLRCSPISGHKSVSWYQQVLGQGPQFIFQYYEKEERGRGNFPDRFSARQFPNYSSELNVNALLLGDSALYLCAGPGNRGNTIYFGEGSWLTVV.

V gene TRBV25-1 combines with J gene TRBJ2-5, with 9 nucleotides matching TRBD1. Unmatched junction bases numbered 19, after V lost 4 bases and J lost 7 bases. CDR1 is MGHDK, CDR2 SYGVNS, per germline. The CDR3 covers 18 residues. CDR3 sequence reads: CASSGRDREGGTGGTQYF. The CDR3 bases are TGTGCCAGCAGTGGCCGGGACAGGGAGGGGGGGACAGGTGGGACCCAGTACTTC. The full variable domain, rest sourced from reference TRBV25-1 and TRBJ2-5, is EADIYQTPRYLVIGTGKKITLECSQTMGHDKMYWYQQDPGMELHLIHYSYGVNSTEKGDLSSESTVSRIRTEHFPLTLESARPSHTSQYLCASSGRDREGGTGGTQYFGPGTRLLVL.